This T cell receptor (beta chain) was documented in a study of shared clonotypes between healthy human individuals. The CDR3 sequence is 15 residues long. The J segment lost 4 bases and the V segment lost 0 bases, leaving 5 bases of the junction unmatched. Germline V gives CDR1 SGHKS, CDR2 YYEKEE (reference sequence). Positive CCR7 selection of CD45RO-negative cells yielded the naive CD8 cells, and terminally differentiated effector memory CD45RA+ cells were excluded. Everyone who donated was a Caucasian adult who lived in Nashville, Tennessee. Profiled with immunoSEQ multiplex PCR; TCRdb holds only in-frame clones, not every one. The profile shows about 2.1 million clones, under 95% of them singletons.

The chain combines TRBV5-5 with TRBJ2-7; 9 nucleotides match TRBD2. This TCR was recovered from a man younger than 30 in good health. Some clones in this sample may be carry-over from other donors' samples. Sequencing was carried out using naive CD8+ T cells from PBMCs. CDR3 DNA: TGTGCCAGCAGCTTGGGTAGCGGGAGAGGGTACGAGCAGTACTTC. Amino acid sequence: CASSLGSGRGYEQYF.